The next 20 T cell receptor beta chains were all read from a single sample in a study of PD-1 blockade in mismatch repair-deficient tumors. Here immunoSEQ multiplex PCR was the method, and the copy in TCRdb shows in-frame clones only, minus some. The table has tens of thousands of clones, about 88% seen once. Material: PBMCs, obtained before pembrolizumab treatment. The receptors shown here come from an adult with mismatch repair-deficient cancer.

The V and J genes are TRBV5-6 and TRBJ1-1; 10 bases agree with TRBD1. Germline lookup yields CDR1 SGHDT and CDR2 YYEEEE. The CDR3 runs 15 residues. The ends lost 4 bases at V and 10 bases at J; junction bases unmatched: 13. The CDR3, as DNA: TGTGCCAGCAGCCAGACCGGGACAGGGGAAAATAGAGCTTTCTTT. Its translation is CASSQTGTGENRAFF.

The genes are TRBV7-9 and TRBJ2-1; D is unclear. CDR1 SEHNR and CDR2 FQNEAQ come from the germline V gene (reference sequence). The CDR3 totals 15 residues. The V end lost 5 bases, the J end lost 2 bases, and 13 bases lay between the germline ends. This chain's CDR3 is CASSPSPGTYNEQFF. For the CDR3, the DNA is TGTGCCAGCAGCCCCAGCCCAGGAACCTACAATGAGCAGTTCTTC.

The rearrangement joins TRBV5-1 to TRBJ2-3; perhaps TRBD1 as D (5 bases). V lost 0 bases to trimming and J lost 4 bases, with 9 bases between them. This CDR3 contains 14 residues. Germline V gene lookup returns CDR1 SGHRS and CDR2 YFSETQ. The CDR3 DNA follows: TGCGCCAGCAGCTTGGACCAGGGCGCAGATACGCAGTATTTT. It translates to CASSLDQGADTQYF.

CDR3 amino acids: CASSFRFGYTF. CDR3 nucleotide sequence: TGTGCCAGCAGCTTTCGGTTCGGCTACACCTTC. This chain connects TRBV5-8 to TRBJ1-2; D is ambiguous. CDR1 SGHTS and CDR2 YDEGEE come from the germline V gene. This CDR3 has 11 residues. V was clipped by 2 bases and J by 8 bases, with 7 bases between them.

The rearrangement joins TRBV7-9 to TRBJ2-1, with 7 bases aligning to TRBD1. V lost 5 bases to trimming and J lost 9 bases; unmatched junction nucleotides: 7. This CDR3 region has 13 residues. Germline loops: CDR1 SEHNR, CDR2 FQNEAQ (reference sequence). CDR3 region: CASSIDRVREQFF. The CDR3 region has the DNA TGTGCCAGCAGCATTGACAGGGTTCGTGAGCAGTTCTTC.

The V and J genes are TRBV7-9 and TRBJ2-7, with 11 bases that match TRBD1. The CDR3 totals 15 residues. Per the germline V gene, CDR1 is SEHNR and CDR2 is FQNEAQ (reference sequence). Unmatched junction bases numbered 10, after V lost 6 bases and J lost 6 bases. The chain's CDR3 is CASRLKGQGVGEQYF. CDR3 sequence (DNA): TGTGCCAGCAGACTAAAGGGACAGGGGGTCGGCGAGCAGTACTTC.

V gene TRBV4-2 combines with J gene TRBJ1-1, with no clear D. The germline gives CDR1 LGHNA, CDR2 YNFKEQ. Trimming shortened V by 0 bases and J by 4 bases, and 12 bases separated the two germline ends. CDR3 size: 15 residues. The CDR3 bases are TGTGCCAGCAGCCAAGATATGAGGGTAGGCACTGAAGCTTTCTTT. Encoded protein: CASSQDMRVGTEAFF.

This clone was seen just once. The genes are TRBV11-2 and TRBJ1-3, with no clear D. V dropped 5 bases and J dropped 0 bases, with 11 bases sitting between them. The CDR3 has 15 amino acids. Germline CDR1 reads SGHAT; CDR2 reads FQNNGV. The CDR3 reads CASSRTPFSGNTIYF. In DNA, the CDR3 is TGTGCCAGCAGCCGAACACCCTTCTCTGGAAACACCATATATTTT.

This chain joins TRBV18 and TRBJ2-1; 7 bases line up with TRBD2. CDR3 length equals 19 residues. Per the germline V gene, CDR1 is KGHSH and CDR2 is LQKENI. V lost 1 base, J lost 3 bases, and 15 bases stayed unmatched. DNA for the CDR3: TGTGCCAGCTCACCACGGCCTCCAGGACGGAGGACTAGCTACAATGAGCAGTTCTTC. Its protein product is CASSPRPPGRRTSYNEQFF. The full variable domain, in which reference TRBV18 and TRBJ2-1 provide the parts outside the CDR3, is NAGVMQNPRHLVRRRGQEARLRCSPMKGHSHVYWYRQLPEEGLKFMVYLQKENIIDESGMPKERFSAEFPKEGPSILRIQQVVRGDSAAYFCASSPRPPGRRTSYNEQFFGPGTRLTVL.

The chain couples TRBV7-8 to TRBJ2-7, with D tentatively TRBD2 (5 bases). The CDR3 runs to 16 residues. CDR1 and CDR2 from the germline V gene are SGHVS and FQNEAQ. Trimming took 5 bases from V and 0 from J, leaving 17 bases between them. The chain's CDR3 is CASSPNRGVGSYEQYF. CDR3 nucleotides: TGTGCCAGCAGCCCCAATCGGGGAGTCGGCTCCTACGAGCAGTACTTC.

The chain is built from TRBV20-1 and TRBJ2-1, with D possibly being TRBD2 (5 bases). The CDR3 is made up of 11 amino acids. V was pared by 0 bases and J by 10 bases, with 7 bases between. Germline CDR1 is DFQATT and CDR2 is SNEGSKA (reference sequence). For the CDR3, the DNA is TGCAGTGCTAGAGATCGAGGGGAGCAGTTCTTC. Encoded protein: CSARDRGEQFF.

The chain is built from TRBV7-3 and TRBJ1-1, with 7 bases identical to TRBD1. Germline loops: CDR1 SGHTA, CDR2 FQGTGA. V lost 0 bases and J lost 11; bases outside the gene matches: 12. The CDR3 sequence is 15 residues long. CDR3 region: CASSLTGQGVRRAFF. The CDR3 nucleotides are TGTGCCAGCAGCTTAACGGGCCAGGGGGTCAGGAGGGCTTTCTTT.

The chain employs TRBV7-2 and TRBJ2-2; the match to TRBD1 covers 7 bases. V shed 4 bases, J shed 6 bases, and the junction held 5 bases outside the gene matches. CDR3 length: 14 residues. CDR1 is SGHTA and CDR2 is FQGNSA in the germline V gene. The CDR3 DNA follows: TGTGCCAGCAGCTCCGACAGGGCGGCCGGGGAGCTGTTTTTT. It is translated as CASSSDRAAGELFF.

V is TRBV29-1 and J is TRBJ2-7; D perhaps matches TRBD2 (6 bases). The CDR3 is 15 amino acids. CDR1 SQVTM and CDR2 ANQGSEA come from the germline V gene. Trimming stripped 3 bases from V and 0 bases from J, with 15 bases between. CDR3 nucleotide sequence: TGCAGCGTTGAGATCCGTGGGAGGAGCTCCTACGAGCAGTACTTC. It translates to CSVEIRGRSSYEQYF.

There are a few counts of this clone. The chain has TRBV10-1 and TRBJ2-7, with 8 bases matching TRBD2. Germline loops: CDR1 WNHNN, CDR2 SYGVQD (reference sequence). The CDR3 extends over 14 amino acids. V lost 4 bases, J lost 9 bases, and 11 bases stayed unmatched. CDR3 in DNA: TGCGCCAGCAGTGCCGGAACGGGAGGGCCGGGGCAGTACTTC. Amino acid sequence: CASSAGTGGPGQYF.

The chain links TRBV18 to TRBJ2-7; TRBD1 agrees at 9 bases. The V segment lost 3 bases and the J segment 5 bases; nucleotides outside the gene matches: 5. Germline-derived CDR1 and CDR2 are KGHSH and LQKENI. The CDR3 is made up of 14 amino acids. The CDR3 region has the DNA TGTGCCAGCTCACCGTTGGGACAGGGTGACGAGCAGTACTTC. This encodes CASSPLGQGDEQYF.

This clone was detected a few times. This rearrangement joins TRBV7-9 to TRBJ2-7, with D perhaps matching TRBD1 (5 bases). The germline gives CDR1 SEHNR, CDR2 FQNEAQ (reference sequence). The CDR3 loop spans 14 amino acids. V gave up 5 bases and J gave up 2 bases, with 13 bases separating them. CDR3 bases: TGTGCCAGCAGCGGGCCCAGGGTCCCCTACGAGCAGTACTTC. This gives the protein CASSGPRVPYEQYF.

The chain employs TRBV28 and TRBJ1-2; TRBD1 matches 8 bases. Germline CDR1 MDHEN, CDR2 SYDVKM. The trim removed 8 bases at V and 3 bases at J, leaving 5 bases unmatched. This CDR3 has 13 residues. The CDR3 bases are TGTGCCAGCCTGGACAGGGCTTACTATGGCTACACCTTC. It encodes CASLDRAYYGYTF.

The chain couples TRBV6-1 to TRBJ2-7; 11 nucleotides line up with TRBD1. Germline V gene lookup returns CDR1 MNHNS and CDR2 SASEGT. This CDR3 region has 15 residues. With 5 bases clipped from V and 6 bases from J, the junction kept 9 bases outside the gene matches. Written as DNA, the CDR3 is TGTGCCAGCAGTCCCCGGACAGGGGGCTTGTCCGAGCAGTACTTC. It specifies CASSPRTGGLSEQYF.

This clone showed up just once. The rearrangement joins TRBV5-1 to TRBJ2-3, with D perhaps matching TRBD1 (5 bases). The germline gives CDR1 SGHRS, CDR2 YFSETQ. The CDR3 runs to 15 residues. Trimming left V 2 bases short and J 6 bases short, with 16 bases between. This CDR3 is CASSLLRVRVDTQYF. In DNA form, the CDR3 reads TGCGCCAGCAGCTTACTTCGGGTCAGGGTGGATACGCAGTATTTT.